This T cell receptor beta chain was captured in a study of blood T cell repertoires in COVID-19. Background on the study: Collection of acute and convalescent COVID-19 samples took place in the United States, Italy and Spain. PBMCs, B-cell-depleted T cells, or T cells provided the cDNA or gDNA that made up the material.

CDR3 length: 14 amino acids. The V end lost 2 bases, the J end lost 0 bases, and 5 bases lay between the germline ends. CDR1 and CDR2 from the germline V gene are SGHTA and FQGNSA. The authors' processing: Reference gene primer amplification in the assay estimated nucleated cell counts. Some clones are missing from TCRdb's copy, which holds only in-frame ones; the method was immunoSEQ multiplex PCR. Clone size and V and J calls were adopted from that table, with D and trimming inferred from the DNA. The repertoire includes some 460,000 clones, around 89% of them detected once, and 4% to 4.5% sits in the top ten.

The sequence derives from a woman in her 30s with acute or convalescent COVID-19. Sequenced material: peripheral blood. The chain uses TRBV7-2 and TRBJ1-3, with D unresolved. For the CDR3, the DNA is TGTGCCAGCAGCTTATCCCTCTCTGGAAACACCATATATTTT. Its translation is CASSLSLSGNTIYF. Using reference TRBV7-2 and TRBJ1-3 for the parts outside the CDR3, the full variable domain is GAGVSQSPSNKVTEKGKDVELRCDPISGHTALYWYRQSLGQGLEFLIYFQGNSAPDKSGLPSDRFSAERTGGSVSTLTIQRTQQEDSAVYLCASSLSLSGNTIYFGEGSWLTVV.